The clone carrying this TCR beta chain was seen more than once but under ten times. This sample was taken from a study of T-cell memory formation after mild COVID-19. At the level of the study: Each donor largely had its own TCR clusters.

MiXCR was run by TCRdb on the 5' RACE reads, yielding one entry per CDR3 protein. The sample has almost 350,000 distinct CDR3 sequences, under 25% seen once. The CDR3 sequence is 14 residues long. Germline V lookup: CDR1 SGHDT, CDR2 YYEEEE. With V trimmed by 3 bases and J by 4 bases, 3 bases remained unmatched. The receptor comes from a man aged 18 to 30 who had mild COVID-19 (a few samples of this study predate the infection). Cell type and time point are not known. V is TRBV5-6 and J is TRBJ2-3, with 9 bases matching TRBD1. Sequenced material: PBMCs or a T cell subset sorted from them (not recorded which). The CDR3 DNA follows: TGTGCCAGCAGCTGGGGACAGGGCCCAGATACGCAGTATTTT. Translating it yields CASSWGQGPDTQYF.